Listed here are 21 T cell receptor beta chains from one sample, sequenced in a study of cytomegalovirus exposure and HLA in healthy donors. Clones were sequenced by immunoSEQ multiplex PCR, and TCRdb holds only the in-frame ones, with some missing. The sample lists tens of thousands of clones, approximately 95% occurring once. Input material: PBMCs. Receptors were obtained from a woman between 25 and 40 years old in good health and CMV-seropositive.

The chain links TRBV30 to TRBJ2-5; 11 bases are shared with TRBD2. The CDR3 extends over 13 amino acids. V lost 4 bases to trimming and J lost 4 bases; unmatched junction nucleotides: 2. CDR1 and CDR2 (germline): GTSNPN, SVGIG (reference sequence). The CDR3 spells CAWTSGRRETQYF. The CDR3 bases are TGTGCCTGGACTAGCGGGAGGAGAGAGACCCAGTACTTC. The full variable domain, with the rest looked up from reference TRBV30 and TRBJ2-5, is SQTIHQWPATLVQPVGSPLSLECTVEGTSNPNLYWYRQAAGRGLQLLFYSVGIGQISSEVPQNLSASRPQDRQFILSSKKLLLSDSGFYLCAWTSGRRETQYFGPGTRLLVL.

The chain employs TRBV9 and TRBJ1-1; 7 bases map to TRBD1. CDR3 length equals 17 residues. Germline CDR1 SGDLS, CDR2 YYNGEE. Trimming removed 4 bases from V and 1 base from J; junction bases left unmatched: 13. CDR3 region: CASSPTTGRSGNTEAFF. The CDR3 DNA is TGTGCCAGCAGCCCAACGACAGGGAGGTCGGGGAACACTGAAGCTTTCTTT.

There are a few counts of this clone. The chain recombines TRBV30 with TRBJ2-7; 9 nucleotides match TRBD1. CDR1 and CDR2 (germline): GTSNPN, SVGIG (reference sequence). V trimming: 7 bases; J trimming: 5 bases; junction bases outside the gene matches: 6. This CDR3 is built from 12 residues. CDR3 DNA sequence: TGTGCCTTGGGACAGGGATTCGACGAGCAGTACTTC. Protein product: CALGQGFDEQYF.

This clone was seen more than once but under ten times. CDR3 amino acids: CASSLALREGKPYEQYF. Here the CDR3 DNA reads TGTGCCAGCAGCTTGGCCCTGCGGGAGGGCAAACCCTACGAGCAGTACTTC. The V and J genes are TRBV5-8 and TRBJ2-7, with 9 nucleotides matching TRBD2. V was pared by 0 bases and J by 2 bases, with 9 bases of the junction left unmatched. The CDR3 sequence is 17 residues long. CDR1 and CDR2 from the germline V gene are SGHTS and YDEGEE.

This clone occurred once. J is TRBJ2-7 and V is TRBV2, with 12 positions matching TRBD2. Germline trimming cut 1 base from V and 4 bases from J; bases unmatched to any gene: 5. Germline CDR1 is SNHLY and CDR2 is FYNNEI. The CDR3 sequence is 16 residues long. The DNA for the CDR3 is TGTGCCAGCAGTGAAGAGTGGCTAGCGGGAGGGTACGAGCAGTACTTC. Its protein is CASSEEWLAGGYEQYF.

This chain connects TRBV23-1 to TRBJ2-7; 10 nucleotides align to TRBD2. TRBV23-1 is labeled an ORF, and its function is uncertain. This CDR3 is 16 amino acids long. V lost 2 bases, J lost 6 bases, and 10 bases stayed unmatched. This chain's CDR3 is CASSQPKSGRALEQYF. The CDR3 DNA is TGCGCCAGCAGTCAACCAAAGAGCGGGAGGGCCCTCGAGCAGTACTTC.

The chain links TRBV27 to TRBJ2-1; D is perhaps TRBD2 (5 bases). V lost 2 bases, J lost 4 bases, and 9 bases lay in between. The CDR3 loop spans 14 amino acids. Germline V CDR1 and CDR2: MNHEY, SMNVEV (reference sequence). The CDR3 DNA is TGTGCCAGCAGTTTAACTAGGGATTACAATGAGCAGTTCTTC. It specifies CASSLTRDYNEQFF.

This chain connects TRBV15 to TRBJ2-7; a possible D gene is TRBD2 (5 bases). The germline V gene encodes CDR1 LNHNV and CDR2 YYDKDF (reference sequence). CDR3 length equals 14 residues. Trimming left V 1 base short and J 6 bases short, with 13 bases between. This CDR3 is CATSRGRAGVEQYF. The DNA for the CDR3 is TGTGCCACCAGCAGAGGACGGGCCGGGGTCGAGCAGTACTTC.

The J gene is TRBJ1-3, the V gene TRBV7-2; D remains ambiguous. This CDR3 comprises 13 residues. Germline CDR1 SGHTA, CDR2 FQGNSA. V gave up 5 bases and J gave up 15 bases, with 20 bases separating them. The CDR3 sequence: CASSTEAGPSRYF. DNA for the CDR3: TGTGCCAGCAGCACCGAGGCGGGCCCGTCGAGATATTTT.

V usage is TRBV11-3 and J usage is TRBJ2-1, with 7 bases lining up with TRBD2. CDR1 is SGHNT, CDR2 YENEEA, per germline. This CDR3 comprises 15 residues. J lost 5 bases, V lost 4 bases, and 8 bases had no gene match. CDR3 in amino acids: CASSWGGWMDNEQFF. DNA for the CDR3: TGTGCCAGCAGCTGGGGGGGTTGGATGGACAATGAGCAGTTCTTC.

This chain uses TRBV10-2 with TRBJ2-1; unclear D gene. The germline gives CDR1 WSHSY, CDR2 SAAADI. V was pared by 6 bases and J by 0 bases, with 9 bases between. The length of the CDR3 is 14 residues. Here the CDR3 DNA reads TGCGCCAGCAGCCCACCGAGCTCCTACAATGAGCAGTTCTTC. Protein: CASSPPSSYNEQFF.

V and J are TRBV25-1 and TRBJ1-2, with 12 bases lining up with TRBD1. Unmatched junction bases numbered 7, after V lost 1 base and J lost 7 bases. CDR1 and CDR2 from the germline V gene are MGHDK and SYGVNS. The CDR3 is 16 residues long. The CDR3 bases are TGTGCCAGCAGTGAATTCGGGACAGGGGGCGTACTTGGCTACACCTTC. Translation gives CASSEFGTGGVLGYTF.

The chain has TRBV6-6 and TRBJ2-1, with D possibly being TRBD1 (6 bases). Between the trimmed V and J ends, which lost 5 bases and 5 bases, there was a span of 19 bases. CDR1 is MNHNY and CDR2 is SVGAGI in the germline V gene (reference sequence). CDR3 length: 16 residues. The CDR3 coding sequence is TGTGCCAGCAGTACACTACAGGGACGGTTGAACAATGAGCAGTTCTTC. Residues: CASSTLQGRLNNEQFF.

The J gene is TRBJ2-3, the V gene TRBV18; TRBD2 might be the D (6 bases). Germline V gene data show CDR1 as KGHSH and CDR2 as LQKENI. V was clipped by 3 bases and J by 6 bases, with 25 bases between them. The CDR3 extends over 18 amino acids. CDR3 DNA: TGTGCCAGCTCACCTCTGAGGGTAGCGGCCACTCCGGCGGATACGCAGTATTTT. This sequence encodes CASSPLRVAATPADTQYF.

This clone came up a few times. V and J are TRBV28 and TRBJ2-7; D ambiguous. Trimming cost V 2 bases and J 2 bases, with 7 bases left between them. Germline CDR1 is MDHEN and CDR2 is SYDVKM. The CDR3 is 13 residues long. CDR3 nucleotides: TGTGCCAGCAGTTTAACAGTAACCTACGAGCAGTACTTC. It specifies CASSLTVTYEQYF.

CDR3 in DNA: TGTGCCAGCAGTTACACGGGACAGGGTCGATCGGGCTACACCTTC. It specifies CASSYTGQGRSGYTF. The V gene is TRBV7-2, the J gene TRBJ1-2; 9 positions agree with TRBD1. The CDR3 is made up of 15 amino acids. The germline gives CDR1 SGHTA, CDR2 FQGNSA. J lost 8 bases, V lost 6 bases, and 13 bases had no gene match. The full variable domain, with the rest looked up from reference TRBV7-2 and TRBJ1-2, is GAGVSQSPSNKVTEKGKDVELRCDPISGHTALYWYRQSLGQGLEFLIYFQGNSAPDKSGLPSDRFSAERTGGSVSTLTIQRTQQEDSAVYLCASSYTGQGRSGYTFGSGTRLTVV.

This chain uses TRBV28 with TRBJ2-7, with TRBD2 matching 10 bases. The CDR3 is 14 residues long. The V gene's germline CDR1 is MDHEN and CDR2 SYDVKM. After removal of 6 bases from V and 2 bases from J, the junction contained 4 bases not matched to a gene. CDR3 sequence: CASRASGSTYEQYF. The CDR3 bases are TGTGCCAGCAGAGCTAGCGGGAGCACCTACGAGCAGTACTTC.

V usage is TRBV9 and J usage is TRBJ1-1, with a possible D match to TRBD1 (5 bases). The V gene's germline CDR1 is SGDLS and CDR2 YYNGEE. The CDR3 has 15 residues. The V end was cut by 0 bases, the J end by 2 bases, with 11 bases between. CDR3 sequence reads: CASSVEDRRNTEAFF. The DNA of the CDR3 is TGTGCCAGCAGCGTAGAAGACAGAAGAAACACTGAAGCTTTCTTT.

This sequence joins TRBV9 and TRBJ1-2; 11 bases agree with TRBD1. The CDR3 has 15 amino acids. V dropped 0 bases and J dropped 8; count of bases not matched to a gene: 6. CDR1 and CDR2 from the germline V gene are SGDLS and YYNGEE. This CDR3 is CASSVGGQGARGYTF. In nucleotides, the CDR3 is TGTGCCAGCAGCGTAGGAGGACAGGGGGCGCGGGGCTACACCTTC.

This clone appeared a single time. V and J are TRBV25-1 and TRBJ2-7; D might be TRBD2 (6 bases). The CDR3 has 13 residues. V lost 3 bases to trimming and J lost 1 base, with 7 bases between them. Germline V gives CDR1 MGHDK, CDR2 SYGVNS. The CDR3 sequence is CASSDGGSYEQYF. The CDR3 DNA reads as TGTGCCAGCAGTGATGGGGGGTCCTACGAGCAGTACTTC.

The V gene is TRBV6-5, the J gene TRBJ1-5; the D is unclear. Trimming cost V 6 bases and J 3 bases, with 9 bases left between them. Germline V gene sequence: CDR1 MNHEY, CDR2 SVGAGI. The CDR3 length is 13 residues. The CDR3 is CASSRDFNQPQHF. Here the CDR3 DNA reads TGTGCCAGCAGCCGCGACTTCAATCAGCCCCAGCATTTT.